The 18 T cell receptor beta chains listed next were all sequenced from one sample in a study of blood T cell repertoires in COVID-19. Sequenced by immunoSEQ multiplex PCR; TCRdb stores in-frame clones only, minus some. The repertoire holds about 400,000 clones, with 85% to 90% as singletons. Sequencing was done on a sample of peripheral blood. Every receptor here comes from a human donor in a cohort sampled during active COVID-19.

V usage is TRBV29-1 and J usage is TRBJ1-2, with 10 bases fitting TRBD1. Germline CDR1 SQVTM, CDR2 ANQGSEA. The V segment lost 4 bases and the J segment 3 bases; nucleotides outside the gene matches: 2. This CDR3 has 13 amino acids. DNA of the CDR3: TGCAGCGTTGTAGGGACAGGGGACTATGGCTACACCTTC. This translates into CSVVGTGDYGYTF.

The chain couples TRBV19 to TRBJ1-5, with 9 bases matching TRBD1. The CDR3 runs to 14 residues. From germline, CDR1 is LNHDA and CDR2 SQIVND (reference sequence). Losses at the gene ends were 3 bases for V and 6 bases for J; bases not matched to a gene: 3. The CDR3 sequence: CASSIDRGGQPQHF. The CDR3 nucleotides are TGTGCCAGTAGTATCGACAGGGGGGGTCAGCCCCAGCATTTT.

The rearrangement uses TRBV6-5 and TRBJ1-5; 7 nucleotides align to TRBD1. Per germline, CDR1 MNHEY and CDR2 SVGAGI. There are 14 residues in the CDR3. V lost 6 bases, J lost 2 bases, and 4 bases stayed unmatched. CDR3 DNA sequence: TGTGCCAGCAGAGACAGGGTAGGCAATCAGCCCCAGCATTTT. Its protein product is CASRDRVGNQPQHF.

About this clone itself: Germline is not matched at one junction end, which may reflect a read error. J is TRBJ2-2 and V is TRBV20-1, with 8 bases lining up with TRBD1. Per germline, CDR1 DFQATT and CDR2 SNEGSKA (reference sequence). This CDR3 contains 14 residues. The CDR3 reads CSTSGQGGTGELFF. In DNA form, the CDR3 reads TGCAGTACTAGTGGACAGGGTGGCACCGGGGAGCTGTTTTTT.

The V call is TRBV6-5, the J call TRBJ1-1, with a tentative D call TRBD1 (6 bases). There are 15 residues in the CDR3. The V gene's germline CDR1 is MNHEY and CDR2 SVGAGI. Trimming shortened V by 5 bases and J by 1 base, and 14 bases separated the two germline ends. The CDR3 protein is CASSRDRRQNTEAFF. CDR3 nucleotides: TGTGCCAGCAGTCGCGACAGGCGACAGAACACTGAAGCTTTCTTT.

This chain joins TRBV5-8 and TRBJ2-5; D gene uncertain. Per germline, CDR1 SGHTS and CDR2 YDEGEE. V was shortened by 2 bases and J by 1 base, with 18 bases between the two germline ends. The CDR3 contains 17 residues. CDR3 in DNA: TGTGCCAGCAGCTTTAGTCGAGCGTACCCCTCCCAAGAGACCCAGTACTTC. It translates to CASSFSRAYPSQETQYF. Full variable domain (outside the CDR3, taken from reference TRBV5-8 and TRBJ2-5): EAGVTQSPTHLIKTRGQQATLRCSPISGHTSVYWYQQALGLGLQFLLWYDEGEERNRGNFPPRFSGRQFPNYSSELNVNALELEDSALYLCASSFSRAYPSQETQYFGPGTRLLVL.

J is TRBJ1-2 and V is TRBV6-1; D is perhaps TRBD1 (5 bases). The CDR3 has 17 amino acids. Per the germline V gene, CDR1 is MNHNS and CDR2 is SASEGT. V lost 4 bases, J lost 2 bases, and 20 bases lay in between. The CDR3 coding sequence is TGTGCCAGCAGTGCCCAAAGGGGAACAGGCTCGAACTATGGCTACACCTTC. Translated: CASSAQRGTGSNYGYTF.

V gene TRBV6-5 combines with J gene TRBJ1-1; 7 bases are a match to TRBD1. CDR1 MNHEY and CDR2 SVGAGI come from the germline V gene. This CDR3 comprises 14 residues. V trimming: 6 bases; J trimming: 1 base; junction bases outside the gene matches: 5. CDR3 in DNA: TGTGCCAGCAGCCGGGACAGATCGAACACTGAAGCTTTCTTT. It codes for CASSRDRSNTEAFF.

This chain's CDR3 is CNLGRGADPGANVLTF. The CDR3 nucleotides are TGCAACCTAGGGAGGGGCGCAGATCCTGGGGCCAACGTCCTGACTTTC. This rearrangement joins TRBV29-1 to TRBJ2-6; 7 nucleotides match TRBD2. The CDR3 covers 16 residues. Germline V gene sequence: CDR1 SQVTM, CDR2 ANQGSEA.

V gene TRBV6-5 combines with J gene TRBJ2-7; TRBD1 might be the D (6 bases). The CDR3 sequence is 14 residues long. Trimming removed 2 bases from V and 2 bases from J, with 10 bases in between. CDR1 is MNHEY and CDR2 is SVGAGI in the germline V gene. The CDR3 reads CASSYRDKTYEQYF. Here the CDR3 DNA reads TGTGCCAGCAGTTACCGGGACAAGACCTACGAGCAGTACTTC.

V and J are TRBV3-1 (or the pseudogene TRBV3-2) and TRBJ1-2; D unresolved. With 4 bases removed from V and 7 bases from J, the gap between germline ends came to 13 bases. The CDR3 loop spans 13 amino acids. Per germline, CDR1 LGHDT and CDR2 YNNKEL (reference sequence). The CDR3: CASSRQNTAGYTF. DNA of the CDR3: TGTGCCAGCAGCCGACAAAACACAGCTGGCTACACCTTC.

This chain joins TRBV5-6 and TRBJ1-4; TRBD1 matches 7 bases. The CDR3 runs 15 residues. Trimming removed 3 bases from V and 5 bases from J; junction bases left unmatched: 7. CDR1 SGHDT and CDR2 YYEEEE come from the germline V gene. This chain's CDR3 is CASSSTGEENEKLFF. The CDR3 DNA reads TGTGCCAGCAGCTCTACAGGGGAGGAGAATGAAAAACTGTTTTTT.

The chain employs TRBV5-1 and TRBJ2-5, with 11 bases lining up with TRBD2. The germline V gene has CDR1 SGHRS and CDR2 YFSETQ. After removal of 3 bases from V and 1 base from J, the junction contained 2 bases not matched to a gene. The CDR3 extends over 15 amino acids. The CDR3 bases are TGCGCCAGCAGCTGGGGGACTAGCGGCCAAGAGACCCAGTACTTC. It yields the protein CASSWGTSGQETQYF.

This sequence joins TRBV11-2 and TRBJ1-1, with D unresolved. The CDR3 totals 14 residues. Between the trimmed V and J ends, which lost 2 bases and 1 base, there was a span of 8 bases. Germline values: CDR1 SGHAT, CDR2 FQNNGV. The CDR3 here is CASSLYGENTEAFF. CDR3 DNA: TGTGCCAGCAGCTTATACGGGGAGAACACTGAAGCTTTCTTT. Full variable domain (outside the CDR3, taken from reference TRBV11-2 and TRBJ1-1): EAGVAQSPRYKIIEKRQSVAFWCNPISGHATLYWYQQILGQGPKLLIQFQNNGVVDDSQLPKDRFSAERLKGVDSTLKIQPAKLEDSAVYLCASSLYGENTEAFFGQGTRLTVV.

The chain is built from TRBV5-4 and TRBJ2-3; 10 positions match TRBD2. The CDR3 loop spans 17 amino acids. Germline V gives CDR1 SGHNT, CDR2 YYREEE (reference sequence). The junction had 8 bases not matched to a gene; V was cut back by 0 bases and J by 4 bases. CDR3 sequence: CASSLVPAGGRPDTQYF. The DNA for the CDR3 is TGTGCCAGCAGCTTGGTACCAGCGGGAGGGCGCCCAGATACGCAGTATTTT. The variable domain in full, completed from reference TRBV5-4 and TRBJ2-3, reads ETGVTQSPTHLIKTRGQQVTLRCSSQSGHNTVSWYQQALGQGPQFIFQYYREEENGRGNFPPRFSGLQFPNYSSELNVNALELDDSALYLCASSLVPAGGRPDTQYFGPGTRLTVL.

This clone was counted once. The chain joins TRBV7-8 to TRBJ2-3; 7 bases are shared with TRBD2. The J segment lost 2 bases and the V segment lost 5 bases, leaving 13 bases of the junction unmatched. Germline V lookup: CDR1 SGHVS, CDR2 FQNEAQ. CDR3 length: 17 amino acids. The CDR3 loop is CASSPEVLGGTTDTQYF. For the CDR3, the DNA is TGTGCCAGCAGCCCCGAGGTTTTGGGGGGGACCACAGATACGCAGTATTTT. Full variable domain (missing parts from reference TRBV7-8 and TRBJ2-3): GAGVSQSPRYKVAKRGQDVALRCDPISGHVSLFWYQQALGQGPEFLTYFQNEAQLDKSGLPSDRFFAERPEGSVSTLKIQRTQQEDSAVYLCASSPEVLGGTTDTQYFGPGTRLTVL.

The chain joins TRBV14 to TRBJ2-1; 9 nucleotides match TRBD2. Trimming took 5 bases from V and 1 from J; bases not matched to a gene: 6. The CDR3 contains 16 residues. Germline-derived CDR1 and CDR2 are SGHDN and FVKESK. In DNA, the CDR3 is TGTGCCAGCAGCAAACTTACTAGCGGGTCCTACAATGAGCAGTTCTTC. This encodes CASSKLTSGSYNEQFF.

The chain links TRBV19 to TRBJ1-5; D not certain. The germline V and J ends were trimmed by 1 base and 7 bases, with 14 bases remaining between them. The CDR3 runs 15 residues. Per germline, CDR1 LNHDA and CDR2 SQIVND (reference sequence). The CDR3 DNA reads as TGTGCCAGTAGTATAGCTGGATGGGGAGGACAGCCCCAGCATTTT. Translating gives CASSIAGWGGQPQHF.